This T cell receptor beta chain stems from a study of blood T cell repertoires in COVID-19 (dated by TCRdb to 2020 to 2022). A note on the overall study: The collaborator samples originated in the United States, Italy and Spain and spanned the acute and convalescent phases of COVID-19. Deeply sampled blood TCRbeta repertoires from subjects exposed to, actively infected with, or recovered from COVID-19 were included in the dataset. Sample metadata almost always included a de-identified subject ID, COVID-19 status, age in years and sex. A freely available public database, intended as a resource for researchers studying the immune response to SARS-CoV-2, is where the repertoires were released. Samples came from the ongoing ImmuneRACE study (first 160 participants) plus 1,254 subjects from 6 global collaborators. Where HLA class I and class II types were available, the types were taken from metadata supplied by the sample provider, not from assay-based typing. The material from the prospective study consisted of cDNA or gDNA derived from T cells, B-cell-depleted T cells, or PBMCs. What the authors observed across the whole study: The quantity of clinical and demographic metadata differed by source and by participant and was supplied without curation.

To note about this clone: This clone's antigen is unknown. No quality values exist for individual bases; no much larger clone is one base distant.

Each collaborating institution followed its own protocols to collect whole blood in K2EDTA tubes. Collaborator samples were shipped for TCRbeta analysis as frozen whole blood, isolated PBMCs, or DNA extracted from either sample type. TCRbeta CDR3 regions were amplified from genomic DNA by means of the immunoSEQ Assay, a bias-controlled multiplex PCR. Per the source publication's procedure: The number of nucleated cells in each sample was estimated by amplification of reference gene primers within the assay. To quantify the absolute abundance of each unique TCRbeta CDR3 rearrangement, sequence reads were collapsed and filtered. For each sample, productive Simpson clonality was calculated by taking the square root of Simpson's diversity index across productive rearrangements. Imported from immuneACCESS, the table was reduced by TCRdb to in-frame sequences with V and J called. These copies leave out some clones; in studies compared against another copy, an unresolved V gene accounts for under half, and the cause of the remainder is not known. D and trimming were read from the DNA, whereas the V and J calls and clone size are those reported in that table. This sample gives roughly 60,000 clones in total; roughly 87% of them show up just once. The top ten hold roughly a tenth of the sample.

From a lookup of the germline V gene, CDR1 and CDR2 are SGHRS and YFSETQ. The CDR3 starts with the cysteine, ends with the phenylalanine, and has 15 residues. Here the CDR3 DNA is all that survives: 45 bases in frame from base 1. The germline V end is reduced by 0 bases and the J end by 2 bases; junction bases left unmatched: 4. This TCR derives from a human donor with acute or convalescent COVID-19. The donor label of this sample is uncertain. The sequencing sample was made of peripheral blood. The chain couples TRBV5-1 to TRBJ1-2, and 7 junction bases match TRBD1. The DNA sequence reads TGCGCCAGCAGCTTGGACTCAGGGGGGAACTATGGCTACACCTTC. It specifies CASSLDSGGNYGYTF. Supplemented by the reference TRBV5-1 and TRBJ1-2 proteins around the CDR3, the complete variable domain is KAGVTQTPRYLIKTRGQQVTLSCSPISGHRSVSWYQQTPGQGLQFLFEYFSETQRNKGNFPGRFSGRQFSNSRSEMNVSTLELGDSALYLCASSLDSGGNYGYTFGSGTRLTVV.